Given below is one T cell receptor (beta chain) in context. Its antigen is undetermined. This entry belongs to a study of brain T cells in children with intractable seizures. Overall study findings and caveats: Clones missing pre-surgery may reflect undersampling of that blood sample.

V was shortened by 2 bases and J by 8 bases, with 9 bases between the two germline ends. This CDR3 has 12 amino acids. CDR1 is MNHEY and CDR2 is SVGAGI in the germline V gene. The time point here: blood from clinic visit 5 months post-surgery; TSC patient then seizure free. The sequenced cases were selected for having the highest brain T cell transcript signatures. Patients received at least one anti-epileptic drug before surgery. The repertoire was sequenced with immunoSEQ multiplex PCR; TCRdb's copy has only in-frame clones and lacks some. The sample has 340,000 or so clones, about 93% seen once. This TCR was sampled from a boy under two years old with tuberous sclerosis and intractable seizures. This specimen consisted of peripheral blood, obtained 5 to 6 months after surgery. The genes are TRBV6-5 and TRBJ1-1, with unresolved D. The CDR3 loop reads CASSYRGLEAFF. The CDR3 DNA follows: TGTGCCAGCAGTTACCGAGGGCTAGAAGCTTTCTTT.